The 3 T cell receptor beta chains listed next were all sequenced from one sample in a study of PD-1 blockade in classical Hodgkin lymphoma. Every one of the patients relapsed after autologous stem cell transplantation (brentuximab vedotin exposure was variable). This table comes from immunoSEQ multiplex PCR, and its TCRdb copy is limited to in-frame clones, with some not included. The sample shows over 60,000 clones, 65% to 75% of them seen only once. Specimen: peripheral blood mononuclear cells (PBMCs), collected before the second cycle of nivolumab. The origin of the receptors is a human donor with classical Hodgkin lymphoma.

This clone has only a few counts. V gene TRBV9 combines with J gene TRBJ2-1; 7 bases are a match to TRBD1. The J segment lost 8 bases and the V segment lost 3 bases, leaving 17 bases of the junction unmatched. The CDR3 has 17 amino acids. CDR1 and CDR2 from the germline V gene are SGDLS and YYNGEE. The CDR3 bases are TGTGCCAGCAGCGCCGGCGAGGGACAGATCGGACTGTATGAGCAGTTCTTC. Translation gives CASSAGEGQIGLYEQFF.

This chain joins TRBV7-8 and TRBJ1-2, with D possibly TRBD1 on 6 matching bases. The germline gives CDR1 SGHVS, CDR2 FQNEAQ. The CDR3 totals 14 residues. V was trimmed by 5 bases and J by 5 bases, leaving 15 bases between them. CDR3 nucleotides: TGTGCCAGCAGCCCCGACCTACAGGGTTATGGCTACACCTTC. This sequence encodes CASSPDLQGYGYTF.

This chain connects TRBV9 to TRBJ1-3; 7 nucleotides line up with TRBD1. J was trimmed by 0 bases and V by 4 bases; bases with no gene match: 13. CDR3 length: 18 residues. The germline CDR1 and CDR2 sequences are SGDLS and YYNGEE. The CDR3 sequence is CASSSRGGSLSSGNTIYF. DNA of the CDR3: TGTGCCAGCAGCTCCCGAGGGGGCAGTTTGAGCTCTGGAAACACCATATATTTT. The whole variable domain, filled in from reference TRBV9 and TRBJ1-3, reads DSGVTQTPKHLITATGQRVTLRCSPRSGDLSVYWYQQSLDQGLQFLIQYYNGEERAKGNILERFSAQQFPDLHSELNLSSLELGDSALYFCASSSRGGSLSSGNTIYFGEGSWLTVV.